A single sample gave rise to the 2 T cell receptor beta chains below, sequenced in a study of blood T cell repertoires in COVID-19. Produced via immunoSEQ multiplex PCR; TCRdb's table is partial and in-frame only. The table shows some 170,000 clones, with more than 75% occurring only once. The material sequenced was PBMCs or T cells enriched from blood (not recorded which). The receptors were sampled from a human donor with acute COVID-19. The donor label of this sample is uncertain.

The rearrangement links TRBV2 to TRBJ1-5; 10 bases are shared with TRBD1. In germline, CDR1 is SNHLY, CDR2 FYNNEI. CDR3 length: 15 residues. V shed 6 bases and J 6 bases; nucleotides not matched to a gene: 8. CDR3 DNA: TGTGCCAGCAGGCCGGACAGGGGGAGCGGTCAGCCCCAGCATTTT. Encoded protein: CASRPDRGSGQPQHF. Filled out from reference TRBV2 and TRBJ1-5, the complete variable domain reads EPEVTQTPSHQVTQMGQEVILRCVPISNHLYFYWYRQILGQKVEFLVSFYNNEISEKSEIFDDQFSVERPDGSNFTLKIRSTKLEDSAMYFCASRPDRGSGQPQHFGDGTRLSIL.

This clone was seen once. Other DNA sequences in this sample translate to the same CDR3. This chain uses TRBV12-3 or TRBV12-4 with TRBJ2-7, with 7 nucleotides matching TRBD2. This CDR3 comprises 13 residues. The V and J ends lost 1 base and 3 bases, in that order; junction bases with no gene match: 0. The CDR3 coding sequence is TGTGCCAGCAGTTTAGGCGGGGGCTACGAGCAGTACTTC. Protein sequence: CASSLGGGYEQYF.